Each of the 21 T cell receptor beta chains below was sequenced from the same sample in a study of T-cell reconstitution after alpha-beta-depleted transplantation in children. For TCRbeta, the library was prepared with unique molecular identifiers. TCRdb analysed the PCR reads with MiXCR anew, one entry per CDR3 protein. The table lists 200,000 to 250,000 distinct CDR3 sequences, approximately 12% of them singletons. The sequencing here drew on PBMCs from the stem cell graft donor, taken from the stem cell graft. These receptors originate from a human donor who donated a stem cell graft to a child with acute lymphoblastic leukemia.

The chain employs TRBV12-3 or TRBV12-4 and TRBJ2-7, with a tentative D call TRBD2 (5 bases). The CDR3 length is 12 residues. V lost 3 bases to trimming and J lost 7 bases, with 10 bases between them. The DNA for the CDR3 is TGTGCCAGCAGTTTCCGGGGATTAGAGCAGTACTTC. It translates to CASSFRGLEQYF.

This clonotype was seen many times. The rearrangement joins TRBV5-1 to TRBJ2-3; D is undetermined. CDR3 size: 13 residues. Germline V CDR1 and CDR2: SGHRS, YFSETQ. With 4 bases removed from V and 2 bases from J, the gap between germline ends came to 8 bases. The DNA for the CDR3 is TGCGCCAGCAGCCCATATGCCACAGATACGCAGTATTTT. Translating it yields CASSPYATDTQYF.

This clonotype was detected many times. V and J are TRBV9 and TRBJ1-6; TRBD1 agrees at 9 bases. Germline-derived CDR1 and CDR2 are SGDLS and YYNGEE. J was trimmed by 5 bases and V by 6 bases; bases with no gene match: 6. The CDR3 is made up of 15 amino acids. The DNA for the CDR3 is TGTGCCAGCAAGAAAAGGACAGGGGATAATTCACCCCTCCACTTT. Residues: CASKKRTGDNSPLHF.

This clonotype occurred many times. V usage is TRBV7-2 and J usage is TRBJ2-3; D perhaps matches TRBD1 (5 bases). V lost 1 base to trimming and J lost 4 bases, with 9 bases between them. This CDR3 has 14 residues. Germline CDR1 reads SGHTA; CDR2 reads FQGNSA. CDR3 sequence: CASSLGRVPDTQYF. CDR3 sequence (DNA): TGTGCCAGCAGCTTAGGCAGGGTACCAGATACGCAGTATTTT.

This clonotype was seen ten or more times. This rearrangement joins TRBV6-1 to TRBJ1-5, with D unclear. The germline CDR1 and CDR2 sequences are MNHNS and SASEGT. CDR3 length: 14 amino acids. With 1 base removed from V and 1 base from J, the gap between germline ends came to 5 bases. In DNA, the CDR3 is TGTGCCAGCAGTGAAGTAGGCAGCAATCAGCCCCAGCATTTT. Translating gives CASSEVGSNQPQHF.

This clonotype showed up many times. The chain combines TRBV28 with TRBJ2-5; D might be TRBD1 (6 bases). CDR1 and CDR2 (germline): MDHEN, SYDVKM. The V gene lost 6 bases and the J gene lost 2 bases, with 16 bases spanning the gap. The CDR3 loop spans 15 amino acids. The CDR3 spells CASRPSGARQETQYF. In DNA form, the CDR3 reads TGTGCCAGCAGACCGTCAGGGGCGCGGCAAGAGACCCAGTACTTC.

This clonotype was seen at least ten times. J is TRBJ1-2 and V is TRBV7-9; D is perhaps TRBD1 (6 bases). From germline, CDR1 is SEHNR and CDR2 FQNEAQ (reference sequence). V gave up 5 bases and J gave up 8 bases, with 21 bases separating them. The CDR3 sequence is 15 residues long. The CDR3 here is CASSRVEGESNGYTF. In nucleotides, the CDR3 is TGTGCCAGCAGCCGCGTAGAGGGGGAGAGTAACGGCTACACCTTC.

This clonotype has ten or more counts. The V gene is TRBV12-3 or TRBV12-4, the J gene TRBJ2-5; D unclear. CDR3 length equals 12 residues. With 2 bases removed from V and 7 bases from J, the gap between germline ends came to 8 bases. CDR3: CASSLRRSTQYF. CDR3 sequence (DNA): TGTGCCAGCAGTTTAAGACGGTCGACCCAGTACTTC.

The table lists this clonotype with many counts. This chain links TRBV3-1 with TRBJ2-7, with D perhaps matching TRBD2 (5 bases). Germline V gene data show CDR1 as LGHDT and CDR2 as YNNKEL (reference sequence). This CDR3 contains 14 residues. Trimming pared 4 bases from V and 1 base from J, leaving 11 bases between. The CDR3 protein is CASSLRRRSYEQYF. The DNA for the CDR3 is TGTGCCAGCAGCCTTCGACGGAGGTCCTACGAGCAGTACTTC.

This clonotype was seen many times. This rearrangement joins TRBV9 to TRBJ2-7; 7 positions agree with TRBD1. CDR1 is SGDLS and CDR2 is YYNGEE in the germline V gene. V was pared by 3 bases and J by 3 bases, with 0 bases of the junction left unmatched. The CDR3 has 12 residues. CDR3 protein: CASSGQGYEQYF. CDR3 DNA sequence: TGTGCCAGCAGCGGACAGGGCTACGAGCAGTACTTC.

This clonotype was recorded at least ten times. The chain recombines TRBV7-2 with TRBJ2-2, with D possibly matching TRBD1 (7 bases). Trimming stripped 5 bases from V and 5 bases from J, with 18 bases between. This CDR3 spans 16 amino acids. The V gene's germline CDR1 is SGHTA and CDR2 FQGNSA. The CDR3 nucleotides read TGTGCCAGCAGCCCTCAGGGGGACTTTCAAACCGGGGAGCTGTTTTTT. Translation: CASSPQGDFQTGELFF.

This clonotype was observed many times. This chain joins TRBV20-1 and TRBJ2-1; D uncertain. V lost 6 bases and J 0 bases, leaving 12 bases between the germline ends. The CDR3 runs 14 residues. Per the germline V gene, CDR1 is DFQATT and CDR2 is SNEGSKA (reference sequence). The CDR3 loop is CSAMGQSSYNEQFF. The CDR3 nucleotides are TGCAGTGCCATGGGTCAATCCTCCTACAATGAGCAGTTCTTC.

This clonotype was detected ten times or more. This sequence joins TRBV27 and TRBJ2-7; D is ambiguous. Trimming pared 7 bases from V and 0 bases from J, leaving 7 bases between. Germline V gene lookup returns CDR1 MNHEY and CDR2 SMNVEV (reference sequence). CDR3 size: 12 residues. The CDR3 protein is CASMAASYEQYF. CDR3 nucleotide sequence: TGTGCCAGCATGGCAGCCTCCTACGAGCAGTACTTC.

Worth noting for this clonotype: A clone one base away is much larger, so this may be a read error. The V call is TRBV28, the J call TRBJ2-2; D might be TRBD2 (6 bases). This CDR3 spans 13 amino acids. Germline CDR1 and CDR2: MDHEN and SYDVKM. The CDR3 sequence is CASSLFGTGEVFF. CDR3 DNA: TGTGCCAGCAGTTTATTTGGGACCGGGGAGGTGTTTTTT.

The table lists this clonotype with many counts. V usage is TRBV5-8 and J usage is TRBJ2-7; 11 bases fit TRBD1. The CDR3 covers 16 residues. The germline V gene encodes CDR1 SGHTS and CDR2 YDEGEE. J was trimmed by 2 bases and V by 1 base; bases with no gene match: 5. CDR3 sequence: CASSLNPGQGAYEQYF. The CDR3 DNA reads as TGTGCCAGCAGCTTGAACCCGGGACAGGGGGCCTACGAGCAGTACTTC.

This clonotype was detected many times. The rearrangement joins TRBV27 to TRBJ1-4; 7 bases match TRBD1. Unmatched junction bases numbered 14, after V lost 5 bases and J lost 8 bases. CDR3 length equals 16 residues. Germline V gene data show CDR1 as MNHEY and CDR2 as SMNVEV (reference sequence). The CDR3 loop reads CASSPGTDYFREKLFF. CDR3 in DNA: TGTGCCAGCAGTCCCGGGACAGACTACTTTAGGGAAAAACTGTTTTTT.

This clonotype appeared many times. This chain uses TRBV10-3 with TRBJ2-3; 15 bases agree with TRBD2. The CDR3 is made up of 19 amino acids. Germline V gives CDR1 ENHRY, CDR2 SYGVKD. The J segment lost 3 bases and the V segment lost 6 bases, leaving 13 bases of the junction unmatched. The CDR3 loop is CAISAGLAGGPELTDTQYF. CDR3 DNA sequence: TGTGCCATCAGCGCCGGACTAGCGGGAGGGCCTGAACTGACAGATACGCAGTATTTT.

This clonotype has a count of ten or more. This chain links TRBV7-9 with TRBJ2-7; 14 bases match TRBD2. With V trimmed by 8 bases and J by 0 bases, 0 bases remained unmatched. CDR1 is SEHNR and CDR2 is FQNEAQ in the germline V gene (reference sequence). This CDR3 is 14 amino acids long. CDR3 residues: CASGTSGSSYEQYF. DNA of the CDR3: TGTGCCAGCGGGACTAGCGGGAGCTCCTACGAGCAGTACTTC.

The CDR3 protein is CSVSLGTSGRTYEQYF. CDR3 bases: TGCAGCGTGAGCCTCGGGACTAGCGGAAGAACCTACGAGCAGTACTTC. This chain connects TRBV29-1 to TRBJ2-7; 11 nucleotides align to TRBD2. The CDR3 has 16 amino acids. J was trimmed by 2 bases and V by 6 bases; bases with no gene match: 12. In germline, CDR1 is SQVTM, CDR2 ANQGSEA.

This clonotype has just a few counts. This CDR3 reads CASSDLGTGESHEQYF. CDR3 bases: TGTGCCAGCAGTGATTTAGGGACAGGGGAGTCACACGAGCAGTACTTC. The chain links TRBV6-1 to TRBJ2-7, with 10 bases lining up with TRBD1. The V and J ends lost 3 bases and 5 bases, in that order; junction bases with no gene match: 10. The germline V gene encodes CDR1 MNHNS and CDR2 SASEGT. This CDR3 contains 16 residues.

The CDR3 reads CSVEAREGKLFF. In nucleotides, the CDR3 is TGCAGCGTTGAAGCGAGGGAAGGAAAACTGTTTTTT. This chain links TRBV29-1 with TRBJ1-4, with no clear D. V was cut by 1 base and J by 10 bases, with 10 bases left in between. Germline V gives CDR1 SQVTM, CDR2 ANQGSEA. CDR3 size: 12 residues.